This TCR beta chain was sequenced during a study of T cell responses to AZD1222 COVID-19 vaccine. As for the study in general: The analysis combined second doses at about 4 or about 12 weeks. Study outcomes and limitations: Researchers report vaccine-associated CD4 TCRs spanning spike, with dominance at 160-218 and 743-854. Most donors were white British, females outnumbered males, and clonal diversity was possibly underestimated.

The germline CDR1 and CDR2 sequences are LNHDA and SQIVND (reference sequence). The CDR3 is 17 amino acids. Deletions cut 3 bases from V and 0 bases from J, with 15 bases between. This clone was seen a single time. Its antigen remains unknown. TCRdb keeps only in-frame clones here, not all; method: immunoSEQ multiplex PCR. This repertoire shows about 100,000 clones, approximately 87% found once; its top ten account for 15% to 20%. The genes are TRBV19 and TRBJ1-5; D perhaps matches TRBD1 (5 bases). Sequenced here: peripheral blood, sampled on day 0 of AZD1222 vaccination. This TCR was recovered from an adult in good health. CDR3: CASSMGEQSLSNQPQHF. The CDR3 region has the DNA TGTGCCAGTAGTATGGGGGAGCAGTCGCTTAGCAATCAGCCCCAGCATTTT.